One and the same sample provided the 5 T cell receptor beta chains below, sequenced in a study of T cells after yellow fever vaccination. Each CDR3 protein is one row after TCRdb ran MiXCR on the 5' RACE reads. Here the sample spans roughly 250,000 distinct CDR3 sequences, 13% being singletons. Sequencing was performed on CD4+ T cells sorted from PBMCs, taken 45 days after the yellow fever booster vaccination. The receptor source for this set is a man aged 25-40 years who received the YFV17D yellow fever vaccine.

The rearrangement joins TRBV29-1 to TRBJ2-3; D may be TRBD1 or TRBD2 (6 bases each). Trimming took 3 bases from V and 5 from J, leaving 15 bases between them. This CDR3 is 14 amino acids long. The germline V gene encodes CDR1 SQVTM and CDR2 ANQGSEA. CDR3: CSVEGGQPGDTQYF. The CDR3 DNA sequence: TGCAGCGTTGAGGGGGGCCAGCCGGGAGATACGCAGTATTTT.

A note on this clonotype: No conserved phenylalanine or tryptophan ends this CDR3, so it is likely a read error. Because the CDR3's place on the DNA is in doubt, the DNA is left out and the CDR3 is given as listed by TCRdb. The chain uses TRBV7-6 and TRBJ2-7; the table's D call of TRBD2 was not tested on the DNA. CDR1 is SGHVS and CDR2 is FNYEAQ in the germline V gene. The CDR3 spans 11 amino acids, including both terminal residues. CDR3 loop: CASRPGLAGSL.

This clonotype came up a few times. The genes are TRBV5-6 and TRBJ2-1; 7 positions agree with TRBD2. Germline CDR1 is SGHDT and CDR2 is YYEEEE. The CDR3 runs to 17 residues. With 0 bases clipped from V and 4 bases from J, the junction kept 10 bases outside the gene matches. The CDR3 DNA is TGTGCCAGCAGCTTGGTAAAGGAGCGGGGAAGATACAATGAGCAGTTCTTC. Translated, it gives CASSLVKERGRYNEQFF.

This clonotype was counted only a few times. The rearrangement links TRBV7-2 to TRBJ1-5; the D gene is possibly TRBD1 (5 bases). With 10 bases removed from V and 3 bases from J, the gap between germline ends came to 19 bases. This CDR3 region has 15 residues. The germline V gene has CDR1 SGHTA and CDR2 FQGNSA. CDR3 region: CAIPGGELDNQPQHF. In DNA, the CDR3 is TGTGCCATCCCCGGGGGGGAGTTGGACAATCAGCCCCAGCATTTT.

The chain carries TRBV28 and TRBJ2-1; TRBD1 agrees at 8 bases. The CDR3 extends over 16 amino acids. Germline V gives CDR1 MDHEN, CDR2 SYDVKM. J lost 0 bases, V lost 8 bases, and 9 bases had no gene match. The CDR3 reads CASHSTGDSSYNEQFF. CDR3 DNA: TGTGCCAGCCATTCGACAGGGGACAGCTCCTACAATGAGCAGTTCTTC.